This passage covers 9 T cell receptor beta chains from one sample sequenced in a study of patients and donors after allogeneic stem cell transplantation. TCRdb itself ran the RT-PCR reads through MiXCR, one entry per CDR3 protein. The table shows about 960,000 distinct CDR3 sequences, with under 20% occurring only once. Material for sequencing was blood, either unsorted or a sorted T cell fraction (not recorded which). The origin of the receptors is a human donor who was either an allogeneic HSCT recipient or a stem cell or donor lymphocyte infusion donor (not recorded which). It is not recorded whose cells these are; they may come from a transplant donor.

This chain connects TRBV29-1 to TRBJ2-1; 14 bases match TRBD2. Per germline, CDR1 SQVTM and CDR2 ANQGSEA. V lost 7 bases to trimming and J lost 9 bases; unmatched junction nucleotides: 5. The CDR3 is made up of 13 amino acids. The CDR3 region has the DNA TGCAGCGCGGGACTAGCGGGAGCAGGTGAGCAGTTCTTC. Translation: CSAGLAGAGEQFF.

The CDR3 reads CASSQDFSLNEKLFF. DNA of the CDR3: TGCGCCAGCAGCCAAGATTTCAGTTTAAATGAAAAACTGTTTTTT. The genes are TRBV4-3 and TRBJ1-4; D gene ambiguous. Germline V CDR1 and CDR2: LGHNA, YSLEER. The CDR3 is 15 residues long. V lost 0 bases and J 5 bases, leaving 10 bases between the germline ends.

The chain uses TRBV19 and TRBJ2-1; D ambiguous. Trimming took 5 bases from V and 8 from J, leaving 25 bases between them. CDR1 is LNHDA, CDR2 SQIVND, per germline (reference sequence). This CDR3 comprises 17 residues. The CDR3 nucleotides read TGTGCCAGTAGTTTCCTTGGGCTTCCCGCGTTCAGCGATGAGCAGTTCTTC. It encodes CASSFLGLPAFSDEQFF. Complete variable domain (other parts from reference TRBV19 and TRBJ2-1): DGGITQSPKYLFRKEGQNVTLSCEQNLNHDAMYWYRQDPGQGLRLIYYSQIVNDFQKGDIAEGYSVSREKKESFPLTVTSAQKNPTAFYLCASSFLGLPAFSDEQFFGPGTRLTVL.

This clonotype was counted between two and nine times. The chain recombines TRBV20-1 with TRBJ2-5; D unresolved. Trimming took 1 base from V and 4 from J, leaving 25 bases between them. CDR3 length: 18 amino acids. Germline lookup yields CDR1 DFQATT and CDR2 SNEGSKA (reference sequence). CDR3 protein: CSARAYGAARPEVETQYF. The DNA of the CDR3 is TGCAGTGCTAGAGCCTACGGAGCTGCCAGGCCCGAGGTAGAGACCCAGTACTTC.

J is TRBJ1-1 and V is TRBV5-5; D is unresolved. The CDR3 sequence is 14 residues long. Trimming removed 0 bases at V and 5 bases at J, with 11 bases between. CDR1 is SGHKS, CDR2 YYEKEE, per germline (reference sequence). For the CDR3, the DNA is TGTGCCAGCAGCTTGGGAGTCTTCCCGACTGAAGCTTTCTTT. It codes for CASSLGVFPTEAFF. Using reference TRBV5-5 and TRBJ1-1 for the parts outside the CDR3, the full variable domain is DAGVTQSPTHLIKTRGQQVTLRCSPISGHKSVSWYQQVLGQGPQFIFQYYEKEERGRGNFPDRFSARQFPNYSSELNVNALLLGDSALYLCASSLGVFPTEAFFGQGTRLTVV.

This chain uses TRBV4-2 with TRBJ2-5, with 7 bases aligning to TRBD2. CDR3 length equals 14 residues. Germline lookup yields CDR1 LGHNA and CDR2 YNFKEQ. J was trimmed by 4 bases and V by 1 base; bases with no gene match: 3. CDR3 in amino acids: CASSQGEGGETQYF. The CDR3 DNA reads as TGTGCCAGCAGCCAAGGGGAGGGAGGAGAGACCCAGTACTTC.

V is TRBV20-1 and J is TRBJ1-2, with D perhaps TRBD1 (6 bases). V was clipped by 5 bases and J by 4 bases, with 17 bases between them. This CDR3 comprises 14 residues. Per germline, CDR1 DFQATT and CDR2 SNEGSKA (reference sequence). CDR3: CSAVTLQGGYGYTF. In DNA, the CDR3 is TGCAGTGCTGTAACACTACAGGGTGGCTATGGCTACACCTTC.

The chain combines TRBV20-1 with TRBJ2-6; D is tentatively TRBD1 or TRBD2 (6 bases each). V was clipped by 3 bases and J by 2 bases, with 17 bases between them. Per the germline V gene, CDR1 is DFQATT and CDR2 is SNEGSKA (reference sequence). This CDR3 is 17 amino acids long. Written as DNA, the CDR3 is TGCAGTGCTAGGTCCACAGGGAGGACCCCTGGGGCCAACGTCCTGACTTTC. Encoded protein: CSARSTGRTPGANVLTF.

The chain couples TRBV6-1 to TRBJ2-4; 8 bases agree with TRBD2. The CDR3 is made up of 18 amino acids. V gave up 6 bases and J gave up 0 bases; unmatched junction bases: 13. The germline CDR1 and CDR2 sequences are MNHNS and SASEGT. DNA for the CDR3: TGTGCCAGCAGCCGGGGGGGACTGGCCCCGATAGCCAAAAACATTCAGTACTTC. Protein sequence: CASSRGGLAPIAKNIQYF.